This T cell receptor beta chain was profiled in a study of cytomegalovirus exposure and HLA in healthy donors. This clone has a handful of counts. Its antigen is as yet unknown. Germline V lookup: CDR1 LGHNA, CDR2 YNFKEQ. Between the trimmed V and J ends, which lost 1 base and 1 base, there was a span of 12 bases. The CDR3 consists of 16 residues. Researchers ran the PCR with 60 Vbeta and 13 Jbeta primers. The protocol was immunoSEQ multiplex PCR, while the TCRdb copy is restricted to in-frame clones and leaves out a portion. The data show 120,000 to 150,000 clones, approximately 91% seen once. Study-level findings and limits: A link between a missense DCLRE1C variant and TCR beta V- and J-gene trimming emerged from a later analysis.

The chain joins TRBV4-2 to TRBJ2-3; possibly TRBD2 for D (5 bases). Sequences were obtained from PBMCs. The source of this sequence is a woman in her forties in good health and CMV-seronegative. The CDR3 DNA follows: TGTGCCAGCAGCCAAGCCAGCGGAGTGGGCACAGATACGCAGTATTTT. It yields the protein CASSQASGVGTDTQYF.